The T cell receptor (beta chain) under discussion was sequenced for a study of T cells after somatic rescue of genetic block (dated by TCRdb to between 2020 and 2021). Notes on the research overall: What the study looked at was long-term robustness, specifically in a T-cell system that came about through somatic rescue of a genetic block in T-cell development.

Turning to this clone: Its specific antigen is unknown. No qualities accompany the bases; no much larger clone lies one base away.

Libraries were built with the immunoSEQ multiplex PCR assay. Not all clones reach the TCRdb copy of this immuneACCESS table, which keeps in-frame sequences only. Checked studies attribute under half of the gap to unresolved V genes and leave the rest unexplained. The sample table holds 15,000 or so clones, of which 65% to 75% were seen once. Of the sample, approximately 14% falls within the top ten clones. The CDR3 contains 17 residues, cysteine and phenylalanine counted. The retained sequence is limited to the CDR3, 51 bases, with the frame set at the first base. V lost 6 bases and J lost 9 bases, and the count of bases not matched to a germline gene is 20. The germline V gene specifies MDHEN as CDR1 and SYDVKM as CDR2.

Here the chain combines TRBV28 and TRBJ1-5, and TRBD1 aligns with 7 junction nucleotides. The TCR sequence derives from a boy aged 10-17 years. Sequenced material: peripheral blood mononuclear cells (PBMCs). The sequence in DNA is TGTGCCAGCAGCTATTATCGAGGGGGCTTAGGGGACAGGCCCCAGCATTTT. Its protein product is CASSYYRGGLGDRPQHF.